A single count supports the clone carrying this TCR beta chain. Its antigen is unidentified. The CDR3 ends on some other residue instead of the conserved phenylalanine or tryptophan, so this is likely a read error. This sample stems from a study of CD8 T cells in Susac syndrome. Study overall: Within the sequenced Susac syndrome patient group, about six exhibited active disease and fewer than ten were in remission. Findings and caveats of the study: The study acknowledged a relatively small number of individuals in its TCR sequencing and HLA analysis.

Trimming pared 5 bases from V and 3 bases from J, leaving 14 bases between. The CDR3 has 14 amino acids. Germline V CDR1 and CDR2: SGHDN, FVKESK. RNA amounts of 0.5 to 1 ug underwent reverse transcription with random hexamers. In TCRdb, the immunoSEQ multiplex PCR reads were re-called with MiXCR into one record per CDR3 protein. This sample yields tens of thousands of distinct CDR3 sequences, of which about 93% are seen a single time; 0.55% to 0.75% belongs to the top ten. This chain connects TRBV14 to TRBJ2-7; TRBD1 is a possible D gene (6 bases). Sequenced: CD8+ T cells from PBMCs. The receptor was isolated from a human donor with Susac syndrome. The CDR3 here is CASSSTGTSYEQYL. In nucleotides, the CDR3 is TGTGCCAGCAGCTCAACAGGGACAAGCTACGAGCAGTACCTC.